Sequencing of this T cell receptor beta chain was carried out in a study of blood T cells in healthy people across ages. Trimming took 4 bases from V and 5 from J, leaving 11 bases between them. Germline loops: CDR1 KGHDR, CDR2 SFDVKD. There are 13 residues in the CDR3. This clonotype was recorded a few times. Combining a sample-barcoded 5' primer with a J-beta primer mix, a second PCR ran for roughly 7 to 12 cycles. TCRdb itself ran the 5' RACE reads through MiXCR, one entry per CDR3 protein. The sample holds 540,000 or so distinct CDR3 sequences, nearly 25% seen once. The same specimen was also included in a second study, on T cells of mothers and their children. From that report: The study sampled a few healthy Caucasian mothers and their six children. Related and unrelated pairs show similar shaping of TCR recombination output by thymic selection.

This receptor was identified in a boy younger than 18 in good health. The sequencing sample was made of blood. The chain carries TRBV24-1 and TRBJ2-7; perhaps TRBD1 as D (6 bases). The CDR3 sequence: CATSETGFHEQYF. For the CDR3, the DNA is TGTGCCACCAGTGAAACAGGGTTCCACGAGCAGTACTTC.